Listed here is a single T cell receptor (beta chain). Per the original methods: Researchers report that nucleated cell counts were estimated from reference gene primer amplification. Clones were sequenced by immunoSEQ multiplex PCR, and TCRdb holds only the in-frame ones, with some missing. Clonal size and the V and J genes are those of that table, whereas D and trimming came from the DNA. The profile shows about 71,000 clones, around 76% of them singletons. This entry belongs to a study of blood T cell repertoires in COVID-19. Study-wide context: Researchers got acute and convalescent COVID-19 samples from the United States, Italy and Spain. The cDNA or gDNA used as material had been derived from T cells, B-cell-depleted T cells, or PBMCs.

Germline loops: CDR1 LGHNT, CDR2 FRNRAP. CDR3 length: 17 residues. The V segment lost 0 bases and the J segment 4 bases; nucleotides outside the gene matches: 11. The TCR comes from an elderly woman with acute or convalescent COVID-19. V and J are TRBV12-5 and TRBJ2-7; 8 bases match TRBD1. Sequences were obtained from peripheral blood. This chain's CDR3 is CASGLVRRQGAAYEQYF. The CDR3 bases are TGTGCTAGTGGTTTGGTACGAAGGCAGGGGGCAGCATACGAGCAGTACTTC.